This note documents a single T cell receptor beta chain sequence. Its antigen remains unknown. These data originate in a study of CD8 T cells in ankylosing spondylitis. Study-level findings and limits: Clones that were linked to disease were CD8+ and were relatively rare in peripheral blood. Reportedly, significant enrichment of disease-linked clones occurred in matched ankylosing spondylitis synovial fluid. Roughly eight highly homologous variants made up a TCR beta motif that seemed to typify ankylosing spondylitis blood.

As the method for making TCR beta libraries, quantitative 5'-RACE with molecular barcodes was used. TCRdb re-called the 5' RACE reads with MiXCR, one entry per CDR3 protein. This sample yields over 700,000 distinct CDR3 sequences, of which around 20% are seen a single time; about a fifth belongs to the top ten. CDR3 length: 13 amino acids. The V end was cut by 0 bases, the J end by 3 bases, with 6 bases between. CDR1 is SGHRS, CDR2 YFSETQ, per germline. This clonotype originated in a male donor with ankylosing spondylitis. V gene TRBV5-1 combines with J gene TRBJ2-5, with D unclear. What was sequenced was blood, either unsorted or a sorted T cell fraction (not recorded which). CDR3 bases: TGCGCCAGCAGCTTGGACCTAAAAGAGACCCAGTACTTC. Translated: CASSLDLKETQYF.